These 2 T cell receptor beta chains share one sample of origin, sequenced in a study of Graves' ophthalmopathy and Graves' hyperthyroidism (dated by TCRdb to 2017 to 2018). The sequencer listed for this sample is Illumina HiSeq 2000. For repertoire sequencing, the TCR beta CDR3 regions were amplified from RNA transcripts. The first round was an RT-PCR using HTBI primers with the Qiagen OneStep RT-PCR kit, and this first round was followed by a second-round multiplex PCR, then size selection and purification. TCRdb applied fastp at Q25 and MiXCR to the public reads, then kept only in-frame beta chains. Entries that share a CDR3 protein sequence are merged under the most common genes and DNA. This sample holds some 750,000 distinct CDR3 sequences; roughly two fifths were observed only once. The ten largest clonotypes hold 44% of the sample. Sequencing was carried out using peripheral blood. These receptors all come from an adult man with Graves' ophthalmopathy.

This clonotype occurred a few times. The rearrangement links TRBV5-1 to TRBJ2-5; 11 positions agree with TRBD2. CDR1 and CDR2 from the germline V gene are SGHRS and YFSETQ. V shed 4 bases, J shed 5 bases, and the junction held 7 bases outside the gene matches. This CDR3 contains 15 residues. The CDR3 spells CASSHSGREGETQYF. The CDR3 coding sequence is TGCGCCAGCAGCCATAGCGGGAGGGAGGGTGAGACCCAGTACTTC.

The chain employs TRBV10-3 and TRBJ1-1, with a possible D match to TRBD1 (6 bases). CDR1 and CDR2 from the germline V gene are ENHRY and SYGVKD. V shed 10 bases and J shed 4 bases, with 13 bases lying between them. The CDR3 spans 12 residues. The DNA of the CDR3 is TGTGCCAGTAAGCAGGGGCTCACTGAAGCTTTCTTT. Translation: CASKQGLTEAFF.